Listed below are T cell receptor beta chains from one sample, sequenced in a study of cytomegalovirus exposure and HLA in healthy donors. TCRdb's copy holds only in-frame clones and misses some; the assay was immunoSEQ multiplex PCR. The sample lists tens of thousands of clones, about 89% occurring once. Specimen: PBMCs. Source of these receptors: a man between 18 and 35 years old in good health and CMV-seronegative. Both conserved end residues are part of each CDR3. Each record gives: clone size, D gene, V gene, J gene, CDR3 protein, CDR3 DNA. The D gene is left open where the match is weak. Not every row has a clone size; where given, it reads once, few, many or a size class.

size: -; D: TRBD1; V: TRBV5-8; J: TRBJ2-7; CDR3: CASSRTGYEQYF; DNA: TGTGCCAGCAGCCGGACAGGTTACGAGCAGTACTTC
size: -; D: -; V: TRBV28; J: TRBJ2-6; CDR3: CASRRQGLGGANVLTF; DNA: TGTGCCAGCAGACGACAGGGACTAGGAGGGGCCAACGTCCTGACTTTC
size: -; D: -; V: TRBV5-1; J: TRBJ1-1; CDR3: CASSYGTGVEAFF; DNA: TGCGCCAGCAGCTACGGGACGGGGGTTGAAGCTTTCTTT
size: -; D: -; V: TRBV7-2; J: TRBJ2-3; CDR3: CASTWGLEQRDTQYF; DNA: TGTGCCAGCACCTGGGGACTCGAACAACGGGATACGCAGTATTTT
size: -; D: -; V: TRBV29-1; J: TRBJ2-7; CDR3: CSVLSYEQYF; DNA: TGCAGCGTTTTGAGCTACGAGCAGTACTTC
size: few; D: TRBD1; V: TRBV25-1; J: TRBJ1-2; CDR3: CASSLTGAYGYTF; DNA: TGTGCCAGCAGTTTGACAGGGGCTTATGGCTACACCTTC
size: -; D: TRBD2; V: TRBV7-8; J: TRBJ2-3; CDR3: CASSPRGGWEGTDTQYF; DNA: TGTGCCAGCAGCCCACGGGGGGGGTGGGAGGGCACAGATACGCAGTATTTT
size: -; D: -; V: TRBV13; J: TRBJ2-7; CDR3: CASSLGDGEVYEQYF; DNA: TGTGCCAGCAGCTTAGGGGACGGGGAGGTCTACGAGCAGTACTTC
size: -; D: TRBD1; V: TRBV7-9; J: TRBJ2-7; CDR3: CASSSDRELTYEQYF; DNA: TGTGCCAGCAGCTCGGACAGGGAACTCACCTACGAGCAGTACTTC
size: -; D: TRBD1; V: TRBV28; J: TRBJ2-7; CDR3: CASSSPGQGASYF; DNA: TGTGCCAGCAGTTCTCCGGGACAGGGGGCAAGTTACTTC
size: -; D: -; V: TRBV2; J: TRBJ2-6; CDR3: CASSEVAGANVLTF; DNA: TGTGCCAGCAGTGAAGTAGCAGGGGCCAACGTCCTGACTTTC
size: -; D: -; V: TRBV7-9; J: TRBJ2-4; CDR3: CASLDFSAGLGKNIQYF; DNA: TGTGCCAGCCTGGATTTCTCGGCAGGGTTGGGCAAAAACATTCAGTACTTC
size: once; D: TRBD1; V: TRBV7-8; J: TRBJ2-7; CDR3: CASSADRGRYEQYF; DNA: TGTGCCAGCAGCGCCGACAGGGGGCGCTACGAGCAGTACTTC
size: -; D: -; V: TRBV13; J: TRBJ2-5; CDR3: CASRESGQKETQYF; DNA: TGTGCCAGCAGGGAAAGCGGGCAGAAAGAGACCCAGTACTTC
size: -; D: -; V: TRBV11-2; J: TRBJ2-7; CDR3: CASSFTGTYYEQYF; DNA: TGTGCCAGCAGCTTTACGGGAACTTACTACGAGCAGTACTTC
size: -; D: TRBD1; V: TRBV7-3; J: TRBJ2-1; CDR3: CASSPDRGHYNEQFF; DNA: TGTGCCAGCAGCCCAGACAGGGGGCACTACAATGAGCAGTTCTTC
size: -; D: -; V: TRBV9; J: TRBJ2-5; CDR3: CASSVGNGRGETQYF; DNA: TGTGCCAGCAGCGTAGGGAACGGTAGGGGAGAGACCCAGTACTTC
size: -; D: -; V: TRBV10-3; J: TRBJ1-5; CDR3: CAISESGGSQPQHF; DNA: TGTGCCATCAGTGAGTCAGGGGGAAGTCAGCCCCAGCATTTT
size: -; D: TRBD2; V: TRBV6-6; J: TRBJ2-7; CDR3: CASRTAGLYEQYF; DNA: TGTGCCAGCAGAACAGCGGGGCTCTACGAGCAGTACTTC
size: -; D: TRBD1; V: TRBV6-5; J: TRBJ1-2; CDR3: CASRRGQGVYGYTF; DNA: TGTGCCAGCAGGCGAGGACAGGGGGTCTATGGCTACACCTTC
size: -; D: -; V: TRBV28; J: TRBJ2-3; CDR3: CASSSSRPSTDTQYF; DNA: TGTGCCAGCAGTTCTAGCCGACCTAGCACAGATACGCAGTATTTT
size: once; D: TRBD2; V: TRBV6-1; J: TRBJ2-7; CDR3: CASRRLAGGPEQYF; DNA: TGTGCCAGCAGGCGACTAGCGGGAGGGCCCGAGCAGTACTTC
size: -; D: -; V: TRBV7-3; J: TRBJ1-1; CDR3: CASSLTGGSPRGAFF; DNA: TGTGCCAGCAGCTTAACGGGAGGGTCCCCCCGGGGGGCTTTCTTT
size: -; D: TRBD1; V: TRBV5-1; J: TRBJ2-7; CDR3: CASSLAGGTSYEQYF; DNA: TGCGCCAGCAGCTTGGCAGGGGGTACATCCTACGAGCAGTACTTC
size: -; D: -; V: TRBV6-1; J: TRBJ2-7; CDR3: CASSGRDTAYEQYF; DNA: TGTGCCAGCAGTGGTCGGGACACCGCCTACGAGCAGTACTTC
size: once; D: -; V: TRBV21-1; J: TRBJ2-5; CDR3: CASSAQNPSRRETRETQYF; DNA: TGTGCCAGCAGCGCCCAAAACCCATCTCGGCGGGAGACCCGGGAGACCCAGTACTTC
size: -; D: -; V: TRBV4-1; J: TRBJ2-7; CDR3: CASSVGGYEQYF; DNA: TGCGCCAGCAGCGTCGGAGGCTACGAGCAGTACTTC